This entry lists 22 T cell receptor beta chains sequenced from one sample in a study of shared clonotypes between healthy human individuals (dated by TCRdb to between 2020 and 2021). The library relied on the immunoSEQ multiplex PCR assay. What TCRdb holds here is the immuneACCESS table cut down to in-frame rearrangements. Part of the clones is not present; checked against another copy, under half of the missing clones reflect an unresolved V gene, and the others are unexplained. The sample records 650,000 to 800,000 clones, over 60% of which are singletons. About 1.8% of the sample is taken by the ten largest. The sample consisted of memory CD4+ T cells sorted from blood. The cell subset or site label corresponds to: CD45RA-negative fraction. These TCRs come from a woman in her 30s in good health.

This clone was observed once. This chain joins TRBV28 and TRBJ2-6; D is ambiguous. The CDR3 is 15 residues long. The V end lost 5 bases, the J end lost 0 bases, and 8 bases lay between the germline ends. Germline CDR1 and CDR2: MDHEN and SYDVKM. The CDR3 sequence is CASSADVSGANVLTF. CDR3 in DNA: TGTGCCAGCAGTGCGGACGTCTCTGGGGCCAACGTCCTGACTTTC.

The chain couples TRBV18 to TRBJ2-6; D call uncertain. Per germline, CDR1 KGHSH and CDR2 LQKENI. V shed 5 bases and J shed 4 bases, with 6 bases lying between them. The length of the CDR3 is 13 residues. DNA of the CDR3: TGTGCCAGCTCAACGTCCGGGGCCAACGTCCTGACTTTC. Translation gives CASSTSGANVLTF.

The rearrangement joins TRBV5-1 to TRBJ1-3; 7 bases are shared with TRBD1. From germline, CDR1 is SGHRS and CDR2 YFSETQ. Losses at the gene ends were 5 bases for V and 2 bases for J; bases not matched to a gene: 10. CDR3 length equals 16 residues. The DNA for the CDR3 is TGCGCCAGCAGTTCAACCGGGACAGTAGCTGGAAACACCATATATTTT. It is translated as CASSSTGTVAGNTIYF. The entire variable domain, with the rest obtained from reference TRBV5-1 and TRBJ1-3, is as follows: KAGVTQTPRYLIKTRGQQVTLSCSPISGHRSVSWYQQTPGQGLQFLFEYFSETQRNKGNFPGRFSGRQFSNSRSEMNVSTLELGDSALYLCASSSTGTVAGNTIYFGEGSWLTVV.

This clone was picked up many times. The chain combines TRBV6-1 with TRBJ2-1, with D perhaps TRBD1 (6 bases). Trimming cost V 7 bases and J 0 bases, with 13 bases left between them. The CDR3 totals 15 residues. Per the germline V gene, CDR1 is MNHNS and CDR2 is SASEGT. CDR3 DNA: TGTGCCAGCACCGTAGGGACAAACTCCTACAATGAGCAGTTCTTC. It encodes CASTVGTNSYNEQFF.

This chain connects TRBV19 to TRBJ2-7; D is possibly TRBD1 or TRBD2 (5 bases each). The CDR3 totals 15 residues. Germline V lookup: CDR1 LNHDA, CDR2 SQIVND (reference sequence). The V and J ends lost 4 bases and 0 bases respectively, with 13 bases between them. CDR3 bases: TGTGCCAGTAGTACTACCGGGACCTCCTCCTACGAGCAGTACTTC. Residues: CASSTTGTSSYEQYF.

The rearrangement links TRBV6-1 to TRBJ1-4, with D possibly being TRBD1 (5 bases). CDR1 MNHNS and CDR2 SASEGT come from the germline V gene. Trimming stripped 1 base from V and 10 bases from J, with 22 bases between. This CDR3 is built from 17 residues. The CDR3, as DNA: TGTGCCAGCAGTGAAGTCGGGACTAGCGGTTCCGCAGGAAAACTGTTTTTT. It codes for CASSEVGTSGSAGKLFF.

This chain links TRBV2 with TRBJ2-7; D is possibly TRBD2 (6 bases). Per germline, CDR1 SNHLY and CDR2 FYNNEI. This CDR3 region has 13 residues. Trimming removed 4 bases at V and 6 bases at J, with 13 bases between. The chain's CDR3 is CASSVGRELEQYF. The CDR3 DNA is TGTGCCAGCAGTGTCGGACGGGAGCTCGAGCAGTACTTC. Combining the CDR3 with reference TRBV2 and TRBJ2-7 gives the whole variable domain EPEVTQTPSHQVTQMGQEVILRCVPISNHLYFYWYRQILGQKVEFLVSFYNNEISEKSEIFDDQFSVERPDGSNFTLKIRSTKLEDSAMYFCASSVGRELEQYFGPGTRLTVT.

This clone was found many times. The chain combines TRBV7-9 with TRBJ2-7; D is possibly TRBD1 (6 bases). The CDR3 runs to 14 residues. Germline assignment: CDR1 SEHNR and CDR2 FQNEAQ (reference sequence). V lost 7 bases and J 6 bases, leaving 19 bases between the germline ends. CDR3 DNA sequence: TGTGCCAGCAAAAGGACAGCTACCGCTGGCGAGCAGTACTTC. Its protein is CASKRTATAGEQYF. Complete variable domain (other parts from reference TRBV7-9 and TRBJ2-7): DTGVSQNPRHKITKRGQNVTFRCDPISEHNRLYWYRQTLGQGPEFLTYFQNEAQLEKSRLLSDRFSAERPKGSFSTLEIQRTEQGDSAMYLCASKRTATAGEQYFGPGTRLTVT.

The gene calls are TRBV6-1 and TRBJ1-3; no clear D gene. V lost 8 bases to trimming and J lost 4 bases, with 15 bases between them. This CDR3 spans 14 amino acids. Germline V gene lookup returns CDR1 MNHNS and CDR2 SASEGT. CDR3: CASVGHTDGNTIYF. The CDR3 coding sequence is TGTGCCAGCGTCGGGCATACTGACGGAAACACCATATATTTT.

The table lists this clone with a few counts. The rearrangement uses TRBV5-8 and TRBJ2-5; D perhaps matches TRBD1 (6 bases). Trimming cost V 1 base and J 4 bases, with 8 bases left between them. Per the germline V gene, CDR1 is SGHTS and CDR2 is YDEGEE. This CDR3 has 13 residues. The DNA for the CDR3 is TGTGCCAGCAGCTTGCTGGACAGAGAGACCCAGTACTTC. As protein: CASSLLDRETQYF.

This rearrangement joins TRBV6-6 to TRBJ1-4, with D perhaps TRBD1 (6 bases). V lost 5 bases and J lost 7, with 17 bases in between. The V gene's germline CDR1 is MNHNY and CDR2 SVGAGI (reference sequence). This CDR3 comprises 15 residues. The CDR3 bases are TGTGCCAGCAGTATCCCAGGGGCCCCGATTGAAAAACTGTTTTTT. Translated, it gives CASSIPGAPIEKLFF.

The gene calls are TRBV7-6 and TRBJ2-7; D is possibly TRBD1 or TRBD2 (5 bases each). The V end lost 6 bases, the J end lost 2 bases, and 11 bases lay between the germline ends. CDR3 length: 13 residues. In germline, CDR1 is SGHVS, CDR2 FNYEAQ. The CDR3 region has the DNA TGTGCCAGCAGTCATCCGGGGCCCTACGAGCAGTACTTC. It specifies CASSHPGPYEQYF.

The CDR3 region has the DNA TGTGCCAGCAGCTTCGGGTCCTTGAACACTGAAGCTTTCTTT. Translated: CASSFGSLNTEAFF. V is TRBV5-5 and J is TRBJ1-1, with D unclear. Germline V gives CDR1 SGHKS, CDR2 YYEKEE (reference sequence). The CDR3 length is 14 residues. Deletions cut 2 bases from V and 0 bases from J, with 8 bases between.

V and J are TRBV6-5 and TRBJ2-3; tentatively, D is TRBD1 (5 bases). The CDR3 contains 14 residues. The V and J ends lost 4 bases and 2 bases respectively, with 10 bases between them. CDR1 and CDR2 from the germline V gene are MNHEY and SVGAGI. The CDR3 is CASSSRVATDTQYF. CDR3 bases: TGTGCCAGCAGTTCCAGGGTGGCCACAGATACGCAGTATTTT.

The chain's CDR3 is CASNPTQGEKLFF. Here the CDR3 DNA reads TGTGCCAGCAACCCCACCCAAGGTGAAAAACTGTTTTTT. The V call is TRBV28, the J call TRBJ1-4; unclear D gene. Germline loops: CDR1 MDHEN, CDR2 SYDVKM. The CDR3 sequence is 13 residues long. Trimming left V 7 bases short and J 7 bases short, with 13 bases between.

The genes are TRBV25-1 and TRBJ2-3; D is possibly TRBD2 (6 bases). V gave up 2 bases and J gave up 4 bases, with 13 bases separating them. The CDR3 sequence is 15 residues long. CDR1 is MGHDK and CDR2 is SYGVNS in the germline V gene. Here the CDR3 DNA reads TGTGCCAGCAGTGAAGCACGGGAGTTCGCAGATACGCAGTATTTT. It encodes CASSEAREFADTQYF.

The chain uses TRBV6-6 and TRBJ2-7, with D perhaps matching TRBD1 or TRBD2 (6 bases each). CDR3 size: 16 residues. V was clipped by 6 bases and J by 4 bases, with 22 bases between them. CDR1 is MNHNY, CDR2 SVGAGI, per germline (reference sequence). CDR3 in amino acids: CASRSSGTRGRYEQYF. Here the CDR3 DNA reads TGTGCCAGCAGGAGCTCAGGCACTAGGGGGAGGTACGAGCAGTACTTC.

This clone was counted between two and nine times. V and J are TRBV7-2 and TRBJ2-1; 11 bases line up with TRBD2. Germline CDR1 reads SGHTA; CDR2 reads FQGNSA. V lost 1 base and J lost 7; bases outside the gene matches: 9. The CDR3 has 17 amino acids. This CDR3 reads CASSLGLLAGGANEQFF. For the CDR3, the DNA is TGTGCCAGCAGCTTAGGGTTGCTAGCGGGAGGTGCGAATGAGCAGTTCTTC.

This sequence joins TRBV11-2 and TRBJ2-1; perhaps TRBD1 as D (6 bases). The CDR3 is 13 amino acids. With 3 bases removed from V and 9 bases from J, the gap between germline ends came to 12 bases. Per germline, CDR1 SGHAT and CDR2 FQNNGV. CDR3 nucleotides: TGTGCCAGCAGCTTCCCTCCCAGGGGTGAGCAGTTCTTC. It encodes CASSFPPRGEQFF.

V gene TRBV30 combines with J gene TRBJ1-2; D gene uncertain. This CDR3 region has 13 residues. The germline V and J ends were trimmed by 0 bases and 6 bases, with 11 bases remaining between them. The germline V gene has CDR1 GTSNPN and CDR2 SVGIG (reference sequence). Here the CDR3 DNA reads TGTGCCTGGAGTGTAGGGCAATTGAATGGCTACACCTTC. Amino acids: CAWSVGQLNGYTF.

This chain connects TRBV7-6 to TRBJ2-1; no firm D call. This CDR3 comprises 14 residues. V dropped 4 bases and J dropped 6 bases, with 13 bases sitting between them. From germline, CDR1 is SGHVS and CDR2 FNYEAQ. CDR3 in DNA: TGTGCCAGCAGCTCCTCCCGGAGAGGCAATGAGCAGTTCTTC. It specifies CASSSSRRGNEQFF. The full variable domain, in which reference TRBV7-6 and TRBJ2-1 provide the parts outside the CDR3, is GAGVSQSPRYKVTKRGQDVALRCDPISGHVSLYWYRQALGQGPEFLTYFNYEAQQDKSGLPNDRFSAERPEGSISTLTIQRTEQRDSAMYRCASSSSRRGNEQFFGPGTRLTVL.

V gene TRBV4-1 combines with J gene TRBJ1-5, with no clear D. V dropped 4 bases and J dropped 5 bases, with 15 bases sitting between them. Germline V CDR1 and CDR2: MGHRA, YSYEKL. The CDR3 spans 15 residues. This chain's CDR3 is CASSPLFGQHQPQHF. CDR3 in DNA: TGCGCCAGCAGCCCCCTCTTCGGGCAGCATCAGCCCCAGCATTTT.